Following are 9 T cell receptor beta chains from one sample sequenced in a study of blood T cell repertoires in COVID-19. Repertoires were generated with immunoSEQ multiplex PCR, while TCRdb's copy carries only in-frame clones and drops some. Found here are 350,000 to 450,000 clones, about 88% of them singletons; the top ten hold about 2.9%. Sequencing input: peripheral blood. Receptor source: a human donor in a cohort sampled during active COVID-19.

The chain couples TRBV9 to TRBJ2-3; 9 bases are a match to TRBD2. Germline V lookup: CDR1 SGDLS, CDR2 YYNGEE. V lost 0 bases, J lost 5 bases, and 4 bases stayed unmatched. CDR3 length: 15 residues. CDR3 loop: CASSVGRGGQDTQYF. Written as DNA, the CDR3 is TGTGCCAGCAGCGTAGGGCGGGGGGGCCAAGATACGCAGTATTTT.

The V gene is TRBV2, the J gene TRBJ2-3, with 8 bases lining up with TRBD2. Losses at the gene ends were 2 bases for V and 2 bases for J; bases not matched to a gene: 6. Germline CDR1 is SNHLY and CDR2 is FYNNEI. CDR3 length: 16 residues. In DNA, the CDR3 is TGTGCCAGCAGTGAACGAAGCGGGGGTTCCACAGATACGCAGTATTTT. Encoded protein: CASSERSGGSTDTQYF.

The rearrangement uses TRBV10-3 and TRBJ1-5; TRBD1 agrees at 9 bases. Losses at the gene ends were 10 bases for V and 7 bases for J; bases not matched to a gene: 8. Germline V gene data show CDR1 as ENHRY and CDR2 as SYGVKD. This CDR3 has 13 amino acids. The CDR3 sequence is CATRTGEGQPQHF. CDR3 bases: TGTGCCACTCGGACAGGGGAGGGCCAGCCCCAGCATTTT.

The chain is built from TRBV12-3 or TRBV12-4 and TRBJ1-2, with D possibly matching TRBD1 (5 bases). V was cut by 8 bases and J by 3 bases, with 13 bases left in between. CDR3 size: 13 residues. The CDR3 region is CASAWGEDYGYTF. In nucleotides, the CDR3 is TGTGCCAGCGCCTGGGGGGAGGACTATGGCTACACCTTC.

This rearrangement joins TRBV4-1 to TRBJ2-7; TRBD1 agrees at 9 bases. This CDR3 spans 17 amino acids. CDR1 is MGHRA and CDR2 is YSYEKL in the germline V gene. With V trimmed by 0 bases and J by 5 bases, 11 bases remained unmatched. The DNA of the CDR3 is TGCGCCAGCAGCCAAGAATGGACAGGGGACCTTCTAGACGAGCAGTACTTC. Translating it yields CASSQEWTGDLLDEQYF.

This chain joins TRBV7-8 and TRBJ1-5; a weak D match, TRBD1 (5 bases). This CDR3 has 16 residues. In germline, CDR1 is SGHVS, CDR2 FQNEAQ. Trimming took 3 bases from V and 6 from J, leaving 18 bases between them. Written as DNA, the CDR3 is TGTGCCAGCAGCTTGGATACCCACAGGCCGGGTCAGCCCCAGCATTTT. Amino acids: CASSLDTHRPGQPQHF.

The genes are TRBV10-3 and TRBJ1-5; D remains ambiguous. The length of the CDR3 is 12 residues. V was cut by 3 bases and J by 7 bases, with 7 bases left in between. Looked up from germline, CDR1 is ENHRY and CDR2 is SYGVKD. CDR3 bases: TGTGCCATCAGTGACCTAATGCAGCCCCAGCATTTT. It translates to CAISDLMQPQHF.

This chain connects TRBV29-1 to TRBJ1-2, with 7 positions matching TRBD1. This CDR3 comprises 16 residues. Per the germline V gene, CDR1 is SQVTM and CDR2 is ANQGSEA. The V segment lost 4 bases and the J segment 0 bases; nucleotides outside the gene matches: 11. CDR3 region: CSVGPVRGPANYGYTF. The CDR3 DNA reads TGCAGCGTTGGACCCGTGAGGGGGCCAGCTAACTATGGCTACACCTTC.

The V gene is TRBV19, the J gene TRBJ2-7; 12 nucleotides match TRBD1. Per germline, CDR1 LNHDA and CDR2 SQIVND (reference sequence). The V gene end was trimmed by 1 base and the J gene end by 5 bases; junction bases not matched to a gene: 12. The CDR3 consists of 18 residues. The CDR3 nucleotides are TGTGCCAGTAGTATAGTCACCGGGACAGGGGGCCCGGGGGACGAGCAGTACTTC. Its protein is CASSIVTGTGGPGDEQYF.